The next 19 T cell receptor beta chains were all read from a single sample in a study of blood T cell repertoires in COVID-19 (dated by TCRdb to about 2020). The library was prepared using the immunoSEQ multiplex PCR assay. In its TCRdb copy, this immuneACCESS table keeps in-frame sequences only and misses some clones. Where compared with another copy, unresolved V genes explain less than half of these, and the others have no known cause. Within this sample are some 170,000 clones, with 90% to 95% of them counted one time only. The ten most abundant clones make up just under 2% of the sample. Sequencing input: peripheral blood. The receptors were gathered from a woman aged 60-70 years with COVID-19, enrolled during active disease.

The chain uses TRBV13 and TRBJ2-7; TRBD1 matches 7 bases. From germline, CDR1 is PRHDT and CDR2 FYEKMQ (reference sequence). V dropped 5 bases and J dropped 5; count of bases not matched to a gene: 9. The CDR3 has 14 amino acids. The CDR3 region is CASSPMTGLHEQYF. DNA for the CDR3: TGTGCCAGCAGCCCGATGACAGGGCTCCACGAGCAGTACTTC.

This chain joins TRBV18 and TRBJ2-3, with D possibly being TRBD1 (5 bases). CDR1 and CDR2 (germline): KGHSH, LQKENI. This CDR3 spans 15 amino acids. Deletions cut 1 base from V and 2 bases from J, with 10 bases between. For the CDR3, the DNA is TGTGCCAGCTCACCACTCGTGGGGCCCACAGATACGCAGTATTTT. Translated, it gives CASSPLVGPTDTQYF.

The chain employs TRBV5-1 and TRBJ2-3; 7 bases fit TRBD2. The CDR3 runs to 16 residues. Germline assignment: CDR1 SGHRS and CDR2 YFSETQ. J gave up 0 bases and V 1 base, and 5 bases lay outside the gene matches. The CDR3 DNA reads as TGCGCCAGCAGCTTGAGGGAGGGCTCCAGCACAGATACGCAGTATTTT. Translated, it gives CASSLREGSSTDTQYF.

The chain carries TRBV5-8 and TRBJ2-1; TRBD1 agrees at 9 bases. Germline assignment: CDR1 SGHTS and CDR2 YDEGEE. The CDR3 has 15 residues. V lost 4 bases and J lost 6; bases outside the gene matches: 8. The CDR3 reads CASSLSGTGSNEQFF. The DNA for the CDR3 is TGTGCCAGCAGCCTCTCCGGGACAGGGAGCAATGAGCAGTTCTTC.

The chain uses TRBV19 and TRBJ1-1; D is perhaps TRBD1 (6 bases). The CDR3 totals 16 residues. Germline lookup yields CDR1 LNHDA and CDR2 SQIVND (reference sequence). With 5 bases removed from V and 8 bases from J, the gap between germline ends came to 24 bases. The chain's CDR3 is CASSANRDTRIREAFF. As DNA, the CDR3 is TGTGCCAGTAGTGCCAACCGGGACACCCGGATTCGGGAAGCTTTCTTT.

This chain joins TRBV9 and TRBJ2-3; 8 bases align to TRBD2. Germline V lookup: CDR1 SGDLS, CDR2 YYNGEE. The V gene end was trimmed by 2 bases and the J gene end by 6 bases; junction bases not matched to a gene: 5. The CDR3 is 14 amino acids. CDR3 residues: CASSVRGGWDTQYF. In DNA form, the CDR3 reads TGTGCCAGCAGCGTCCGGGGGGGCTGGGATACGCAGTATTTT.

This sequence joins TRBV3-1 (or the pseudogene TRBV3-2) and TRBJ1-2; D is perhaps TRBD1 (6 bases). CDR1 and CDR2 from the germline V gene are LGHDT and YNNKEL (reference sequence). Trimming removed 1 base at V and 7 bases at J, with 19 bases between. The CDR3 has 16 residues. The CDR3 DNA is TGTGCCAGCAGCCAAGCCGGGGGGGCAGGCGGAGGTGGCTACACCTTC. Residues: CASSQAGGAGGGGYTF.

This clone showed up just a few times. The chain joins TRBV19 to TRBJ1-5, with no clear D. V dropped 0 bases and J dropped 7 bases, with 7 bases sitting between them. Germline loops: CDR1 LNHDA, CDR2 SQIVND (reference sequence). CDR3 size: 13 residues. The CDR3 nucleotides read TGTGCCAGTAGTATAGAGGGAGGGCAGCCCCAGCATTTT. Its protein product is CASSIEGGQPQHF.

This chain joins TRBV11-3 and TRBJ1-3; D may be TRBD1 (5 bases). The CDR3 runs 15 residues. Germline V gives CDR1 SGHNT, CDR2 YENEEA. Trimming took off 3 bases at V and 0 bases at J, with 9 bases between the two ends. The CDR3 DNA reads as TGTGCCAGCAGCTTGCGGGGGAGCTCTGGAAACACCATATATTTT. Translation: CASSLRGSSGNTIYF.

The chain carries TRBV9 and TRBJ2-4; TRBD2 aligns across 10 bases. The V segment lost 4 bases and the J segment 0 bases; nucleotides outside the gene matches: 16. This CDR3 has 20 amino acids. Germline lookup yields CDR1 SGDLS and CDR2 YYNGEE. CDR3 amino acids: CASSPHPLGLAGVAKNIQYF. CDR3 DNA: TGTGCCAGCAGCCCCCACCCCCTCGGGCTAGCGGGGGTAGCCAAAAACATTCAGTACTTC.

This chain's CDR3 is CASAMTGEDQPQHF. In DNA, the CDR3 is TGTGCTAGTGCCATGACAGGGGAGGATCAGCCCCAGCATTTT. J is TRBJ1-5 and V is TRBV12-5; TRBD1 matches 8 bases. Germline CDR1 is LGHNT and CDR2 is FRNRAP. The trim removed 7 bases at V and 5 bases at J, leaving 7 bases unmatched. The CDR3 extends over 14 amino acids.

The J gene is TRBJ2-7, the V gene TRBV15, with 8 bases fitting TRBD2. The V gene end was trimmed by 0 bases and the J gene end by 6 bases; junction bases not matched to a gene: 7. CDR1 is LNHNV, CDR2 YYDKDF, per germline (reference sequence). The CDR3 extends over 15 amino acids. CDR3 protein: CATSREYGTSSEQYF. The CDR3 DNA sequence: TGTGCCACCAGCAGAGAATACGGGACTAGTAGCGAGCAGTACTTC.

The J gene is TRBJ1-1, the V gene TRBV7-8; the match to TRBD1 covers 7 bases. V lost 5 bases and J lost 4; bases outside the gene matches: 4. Germline V gives CDR1 SGHVS, CDR2 FQNEAQ. CDR3 size: 13 residues. Written as DNA, the CDR3 is TGTGCCAGCAGCGCCGACAGGGCCACTGAAGCTTTCTTT. Its translation: CASSADRATEAFF. The full variable domain, rest sourced from reference TRBV7-8 and TRBJ1-1, is GAGVSQSPRYKVAKRGQDVALRCDPISGHVSLFWYQQALGQGPEFLTYFQNEAQLDKSGLPSDRFFAERPEGSVSTLKIQRTQQEDSAVYLCASSADRATEAFFGQGTRLTVV.

The gene calls are TRBV7-2 and TRBJ2-3; 8 nucleotides align to TRBD1. CDR3 size: 14 residues. V was clipped by 4 bases and J by 8 bases; unmatched bases: 8. Germline V gene lookup returns CDR1 SGHTA and CDR2 FQGNSA. CDR3 coding DNA: TGTGCCAGCAGCTCGGGACAGGCCCTAGGTACGCAGTATTTT. Residues: CASSSGQALGTQYF. The full variable domain, rest sourced from reference TRBV7-2 and TRBJ2-3, is GAGVSQSPSNKVTEKGKDVELRCDPISGHTALYWYRQSLGQGLEFLIYFQGNSAPDKSGLPSDRFSAERTGGSVSTLTIQRTQQEDSAVYLCASSSGQALGTQYFGPGTRLTVL.

This clone was counted only a few times. The chain joins TRBV18 to TRBJ1-2; weak D call: TRBD1 (6 bases). V was cut by 3 bases and J by 8 bases, with 16 bases left in between. The CDR3 is 14 amino acids. Germline CDR1 and CDR2: KGHSH and LQKENI. CDR3 DNA: TGTGCCAGCTCACCCCGGGACAAACCCTACGGCTACACCTTC. Translated: CASSPRDKPYGYTF.

As DNA, the CDR3 is TGTGCCAGTAATGGACAGGTGAACACTGAAGCTTTCTTT. Protein: CASNGQVNTEAFF. The V call is TRBV19, the J call TRBJ1-1, with 7 bases that match TRBD1. The germline CDR1 and CDR2 sequences are LNHDA and SQIVND (reference sequence). This CDR3 is built from 13 residues. The V segment lost 7 bases and the J segment 0 bases; nucleotides outside the gene matches: 2.

V gene TRBV4-1 combines with J gene TRBJ1-2; TRBD1 is a possible D gene (5 bases). Trimming cost V 3 bases and J 6 bases, with 26 bases left between them. The CDR3 has 18 amino acids. Germline CDR1 MGHRA, CDR2 YSYEKL. The CDR3 region is CASSHKKEGLQVLDGYTF. The CDR3 nucleotides are TGCGCCAGCAGCCACAAAAAAGAGGGACTCCAGGTTCTAGATGGCTACACCTTC.

CDR3 DNA sequence: TGTGCCAGCAGCCTCAAGAGGCGGGGTTGGACCGATACGCAGTATTTT. Amino acid sequence: CASSLKRRGWTDTQYF. The rearrangement links TRBV3-1 (or the pseudogene TRBV3-2) to TRBJ2-3; tentative D call: TRBD2 (6 bases). In germline, CDR1 is LGHDT, CDR2 YNNKEL (reference sequence). V dropped 4 bases and J dropped 6 bases, with 20 bases sitting between them. The CDR3 sequence is 16 residues long.

This clone was observed a single time. The V call is TRBV5-4, the J call TRBJ2-3; 7 bases align to TRBD2. The CDR3 consists of 16 residues. Trimming cost V 1 base and J 1 base; bases outside gene matches: 6. Looked up from germline, CDR1 is SGHNT and CDR2 is YYREEE (reference sequence). Here the CDR3 reads CASSLRVGGGTDTQYF. CDR3 DNA: TGTGCCAGCAGCTTGAGAGTTGGGGGGGGCACAGATACGCAGTATTTT.